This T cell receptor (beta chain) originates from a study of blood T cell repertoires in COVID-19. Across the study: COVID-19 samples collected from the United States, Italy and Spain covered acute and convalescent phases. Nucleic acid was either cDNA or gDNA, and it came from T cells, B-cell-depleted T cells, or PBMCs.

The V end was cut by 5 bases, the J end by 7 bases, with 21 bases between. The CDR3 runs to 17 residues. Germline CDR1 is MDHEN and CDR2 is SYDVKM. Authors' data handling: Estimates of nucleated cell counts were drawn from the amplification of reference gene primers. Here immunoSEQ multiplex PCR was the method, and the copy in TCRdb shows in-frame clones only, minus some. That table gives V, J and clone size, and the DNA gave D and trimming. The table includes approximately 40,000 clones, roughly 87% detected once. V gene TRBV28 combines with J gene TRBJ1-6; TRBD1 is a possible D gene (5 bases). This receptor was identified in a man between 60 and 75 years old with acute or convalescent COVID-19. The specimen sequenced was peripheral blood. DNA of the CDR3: TGTGCCAGCAGTACCTACAGGACCCGGGCCCAAAATTCACCCCTCCACTTT. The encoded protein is CASSTYRTRAQNSPLHF.